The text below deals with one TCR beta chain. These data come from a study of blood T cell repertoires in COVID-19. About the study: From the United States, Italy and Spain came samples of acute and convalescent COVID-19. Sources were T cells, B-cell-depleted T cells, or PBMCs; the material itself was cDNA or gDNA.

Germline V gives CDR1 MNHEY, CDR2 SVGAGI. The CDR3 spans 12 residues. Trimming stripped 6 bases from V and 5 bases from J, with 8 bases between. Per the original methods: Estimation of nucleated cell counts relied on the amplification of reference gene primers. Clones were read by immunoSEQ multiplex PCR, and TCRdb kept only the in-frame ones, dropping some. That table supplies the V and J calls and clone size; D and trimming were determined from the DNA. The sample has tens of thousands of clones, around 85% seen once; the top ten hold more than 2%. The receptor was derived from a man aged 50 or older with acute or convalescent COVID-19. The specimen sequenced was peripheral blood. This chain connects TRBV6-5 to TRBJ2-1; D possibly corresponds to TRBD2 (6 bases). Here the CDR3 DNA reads TGTGCCAGCAGGGGACTGGACAATGAGCAGTTCTTC. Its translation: CASRGLDNEQFF.